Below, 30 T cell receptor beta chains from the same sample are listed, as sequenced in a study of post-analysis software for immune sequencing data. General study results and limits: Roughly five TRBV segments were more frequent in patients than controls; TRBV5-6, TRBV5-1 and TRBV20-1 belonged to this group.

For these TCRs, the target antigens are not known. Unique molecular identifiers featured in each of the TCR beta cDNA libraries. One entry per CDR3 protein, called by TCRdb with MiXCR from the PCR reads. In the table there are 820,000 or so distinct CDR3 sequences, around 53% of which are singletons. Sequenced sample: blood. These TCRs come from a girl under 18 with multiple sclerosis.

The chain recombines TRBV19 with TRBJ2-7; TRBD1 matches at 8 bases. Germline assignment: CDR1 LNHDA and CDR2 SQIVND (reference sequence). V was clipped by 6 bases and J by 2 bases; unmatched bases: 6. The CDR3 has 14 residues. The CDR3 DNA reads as TGTGCCAGTAGCAGGACAGGGAACGCCTACGAGCAGTACTTC. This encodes CASSRTGNAYEQYF.

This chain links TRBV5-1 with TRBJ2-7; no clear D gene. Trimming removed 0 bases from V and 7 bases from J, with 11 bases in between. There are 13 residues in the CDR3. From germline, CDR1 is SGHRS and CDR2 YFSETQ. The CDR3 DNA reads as TGCGCCAGCAGCTTGGGAGGTCGAAGGGAGCAGTACTTC. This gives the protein CASSLGGRREQYF.

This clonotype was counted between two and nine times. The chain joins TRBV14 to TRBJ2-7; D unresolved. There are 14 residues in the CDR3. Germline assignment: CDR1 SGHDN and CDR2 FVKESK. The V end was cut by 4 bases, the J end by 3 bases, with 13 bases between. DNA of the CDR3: TGTGCCAGCAGCCCCCTGGAGTACGTCTACGAGCAGTACTTC. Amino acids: CASSPLEYVYEQYF.

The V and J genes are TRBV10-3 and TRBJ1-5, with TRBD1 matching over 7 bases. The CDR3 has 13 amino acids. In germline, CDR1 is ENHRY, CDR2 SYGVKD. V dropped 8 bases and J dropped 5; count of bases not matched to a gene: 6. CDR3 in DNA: TGTGCCATCGGGGACAGAAATGATCAGCCCCAGCATTTT. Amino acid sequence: CAIGDRNDQPQHF.

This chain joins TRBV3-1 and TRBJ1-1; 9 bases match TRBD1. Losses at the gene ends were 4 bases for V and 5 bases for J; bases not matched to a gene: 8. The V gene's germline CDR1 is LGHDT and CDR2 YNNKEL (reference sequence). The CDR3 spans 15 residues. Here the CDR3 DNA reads TGTGCCAGCAGCCTCGGACAGGGGTATAGGACTGAAGCTTTCTTT. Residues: CASSLGQGYRTEAFF.

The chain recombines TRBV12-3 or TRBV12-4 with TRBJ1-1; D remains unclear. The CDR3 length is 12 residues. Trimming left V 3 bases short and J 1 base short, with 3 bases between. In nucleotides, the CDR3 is TGTGCCAGCAGTTTCCGGAACACTGAAGCTTTCTTT. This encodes CASSFRNTEAFF.

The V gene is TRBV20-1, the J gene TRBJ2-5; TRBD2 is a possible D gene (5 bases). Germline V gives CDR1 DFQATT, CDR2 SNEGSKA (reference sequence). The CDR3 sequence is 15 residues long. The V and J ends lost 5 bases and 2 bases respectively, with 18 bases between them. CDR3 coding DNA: TGCAGTGCTGATGGTTGGACTGCCGAACAAGAGACCCAGTACTTC. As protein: CSADGWTAEQETQYF.

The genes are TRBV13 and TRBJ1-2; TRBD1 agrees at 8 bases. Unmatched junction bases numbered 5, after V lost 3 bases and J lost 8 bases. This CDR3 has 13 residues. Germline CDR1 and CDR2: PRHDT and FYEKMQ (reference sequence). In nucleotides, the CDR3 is TGTGCCAGCAGCTTGGACAGGGAGTTAGGCTACACCTTC. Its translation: CASSLDRELGYTF.

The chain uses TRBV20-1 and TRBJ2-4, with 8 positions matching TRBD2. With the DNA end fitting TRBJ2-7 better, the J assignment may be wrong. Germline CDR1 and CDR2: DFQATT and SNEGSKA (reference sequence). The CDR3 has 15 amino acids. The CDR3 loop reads CSASLGGGTPYEQYF. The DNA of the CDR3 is TGCAGTGCTAGCCTAGGCGGGGGGACCCCCTACGAGCAGTACTTC.

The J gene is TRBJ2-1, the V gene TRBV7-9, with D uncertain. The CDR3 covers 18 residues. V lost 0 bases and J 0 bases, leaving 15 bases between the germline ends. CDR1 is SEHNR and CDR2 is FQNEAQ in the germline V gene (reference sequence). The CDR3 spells CASSLALDSSSSYNEQFF. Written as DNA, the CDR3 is TGTGCCAGCAGCTTAGCGCTAGACTCCTCGAGCTCCTACAATGAGCAGTTCTTC. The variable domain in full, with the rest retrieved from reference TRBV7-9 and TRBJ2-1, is DTGVSQNPRHKITKRGQNVTFRCDPISEHNRLYWYRQTLGQGPEFLTYFQNEAQLEKSRLLSDRFSAERPKGSFSTLEIQRTEQGDSAMYLCASSLALDSSSSYNEQFFGPGTRLTVL.

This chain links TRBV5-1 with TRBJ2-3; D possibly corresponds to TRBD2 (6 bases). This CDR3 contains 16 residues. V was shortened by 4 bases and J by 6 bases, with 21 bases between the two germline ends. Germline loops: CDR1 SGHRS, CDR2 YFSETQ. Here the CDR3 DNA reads TGCGCCAGCAGCCCATCGTCTAGCGCATTCGGCGATACGCAGTATTTT. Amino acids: CASSPSSSAFGDTQYF.

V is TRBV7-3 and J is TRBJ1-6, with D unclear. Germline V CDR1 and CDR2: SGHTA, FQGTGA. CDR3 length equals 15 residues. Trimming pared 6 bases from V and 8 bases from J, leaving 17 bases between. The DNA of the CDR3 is TGTGCCAGCAGTCTACTGAGCGGGTCGGATTCACCCCTCCACTTT. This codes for CASSLLSGSDSPLHF.

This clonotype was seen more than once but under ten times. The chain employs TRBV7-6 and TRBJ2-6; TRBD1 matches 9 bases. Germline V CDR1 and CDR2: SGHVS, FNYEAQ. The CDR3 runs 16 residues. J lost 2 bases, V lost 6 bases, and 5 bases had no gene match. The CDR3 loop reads CASSSRQGAGANVLTF. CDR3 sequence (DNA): TGTGCCAGCAGTTCTAGACAGGGGGCTGGGGCCAACGTCCTGACTTTC.

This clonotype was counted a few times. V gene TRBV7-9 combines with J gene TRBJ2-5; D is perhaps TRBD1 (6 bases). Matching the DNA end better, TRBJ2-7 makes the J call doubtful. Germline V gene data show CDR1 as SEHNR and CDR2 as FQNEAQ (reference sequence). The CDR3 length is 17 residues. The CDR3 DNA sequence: TGTGCCAGCAGCTCAGACGGACAGCCGAGTCCTTCTTACGAGCAGTACTTC. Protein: CASSSDGQPSPSYEQYF.

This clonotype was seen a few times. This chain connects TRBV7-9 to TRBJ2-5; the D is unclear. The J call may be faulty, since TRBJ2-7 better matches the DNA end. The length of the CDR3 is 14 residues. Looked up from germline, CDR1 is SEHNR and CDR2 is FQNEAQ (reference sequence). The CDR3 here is CASSVLSFWDEQYF. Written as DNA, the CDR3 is TGTGCCAGCAGCGTTCTCTCCTTCTGGGACGAGCAGTACTTC.

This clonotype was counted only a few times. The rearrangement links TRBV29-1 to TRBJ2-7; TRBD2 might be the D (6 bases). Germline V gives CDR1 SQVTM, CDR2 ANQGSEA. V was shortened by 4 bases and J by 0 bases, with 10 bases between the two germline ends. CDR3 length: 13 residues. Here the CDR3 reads CSVADGSSYEQYF. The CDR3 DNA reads TGCAGCGTTGCGGACGGGAGCTCCTACGAGCAGTACTTC.

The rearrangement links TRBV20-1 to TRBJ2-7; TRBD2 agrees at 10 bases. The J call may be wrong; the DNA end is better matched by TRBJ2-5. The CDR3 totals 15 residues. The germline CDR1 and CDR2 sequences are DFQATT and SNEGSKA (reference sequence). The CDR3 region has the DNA TGCAGTGCTAGAGATCCCAGCGGGAGGGAAGAGACCCAGTACTTC. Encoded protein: CSARDPSGREETQYF.

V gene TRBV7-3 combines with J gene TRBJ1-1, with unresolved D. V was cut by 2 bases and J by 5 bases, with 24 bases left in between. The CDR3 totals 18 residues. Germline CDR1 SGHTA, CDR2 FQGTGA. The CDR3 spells CASSLVGGSRARGTEAFF. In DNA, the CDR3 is TGTGCCAGCAGCTTAGTTGGTGGATCTCGGGCACGGGGTACTGAAGCTTTCTTT.

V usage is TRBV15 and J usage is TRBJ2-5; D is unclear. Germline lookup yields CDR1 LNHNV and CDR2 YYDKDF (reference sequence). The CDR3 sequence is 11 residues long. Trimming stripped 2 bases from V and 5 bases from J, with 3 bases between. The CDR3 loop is CATSRRETQYF. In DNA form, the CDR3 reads TGTGCCACCAGCAGAAGGGAGACCCAGTACTTC.

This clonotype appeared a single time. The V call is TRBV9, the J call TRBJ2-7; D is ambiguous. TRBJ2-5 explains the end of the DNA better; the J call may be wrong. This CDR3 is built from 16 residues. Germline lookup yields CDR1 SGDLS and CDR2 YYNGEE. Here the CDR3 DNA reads TGTGCCAGCAGCGTAGCGGGTAGGGCAGGCGGAGAGACCCAGTACTTC. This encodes CASSVAGRAGGETQYF.

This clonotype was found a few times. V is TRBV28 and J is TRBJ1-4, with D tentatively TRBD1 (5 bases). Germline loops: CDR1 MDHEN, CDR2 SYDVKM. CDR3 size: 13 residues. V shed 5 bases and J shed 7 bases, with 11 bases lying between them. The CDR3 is CASSEGTGEKLFF. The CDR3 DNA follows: TGTGCCAGCAGTGAAGGGACTGGTGAAAAACTGTTTTTT.

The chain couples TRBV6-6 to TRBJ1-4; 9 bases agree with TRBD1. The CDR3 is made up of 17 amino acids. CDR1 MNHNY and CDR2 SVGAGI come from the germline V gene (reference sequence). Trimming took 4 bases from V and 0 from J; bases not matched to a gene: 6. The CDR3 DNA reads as TGTGCCAGCAGTTCGGGACAGGGATTAACAACTAATGAAAAACTGTTTTTT. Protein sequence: CASSSGQGLTTNEKLFF.

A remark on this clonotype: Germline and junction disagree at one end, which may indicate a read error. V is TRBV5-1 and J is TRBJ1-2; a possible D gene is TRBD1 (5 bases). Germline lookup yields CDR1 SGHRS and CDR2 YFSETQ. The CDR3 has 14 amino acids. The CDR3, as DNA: TGCGCCGGCAGCTTGGGAGGGACCAATGGGGGCTACACCTTC. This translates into CAGSLGGTNGGYTF.

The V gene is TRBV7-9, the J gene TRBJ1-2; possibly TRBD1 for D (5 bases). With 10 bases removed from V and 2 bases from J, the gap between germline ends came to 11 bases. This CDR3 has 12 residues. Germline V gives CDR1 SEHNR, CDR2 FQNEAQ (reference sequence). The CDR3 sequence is CATLTGNYGYTF. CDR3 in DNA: TGTGCCACCCTCACAGGAAACTATGGCTACACCTTC.

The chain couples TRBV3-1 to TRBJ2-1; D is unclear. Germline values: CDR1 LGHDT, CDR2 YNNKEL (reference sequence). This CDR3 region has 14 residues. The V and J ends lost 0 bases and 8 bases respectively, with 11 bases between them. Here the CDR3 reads CASSQDASDDEQFF. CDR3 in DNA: TGTGCCAGCAGCCAAGATGCAAGCGACGATGAGCAGTTCTTC.

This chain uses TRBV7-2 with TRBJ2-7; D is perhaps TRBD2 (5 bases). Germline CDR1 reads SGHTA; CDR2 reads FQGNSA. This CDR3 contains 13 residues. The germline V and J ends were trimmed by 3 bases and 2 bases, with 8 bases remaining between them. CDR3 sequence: CASSLEEPYEQYF. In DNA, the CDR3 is TGTGCCAGCAGCTTGGAGGAGCCCTACGAGCAGTACTTC.

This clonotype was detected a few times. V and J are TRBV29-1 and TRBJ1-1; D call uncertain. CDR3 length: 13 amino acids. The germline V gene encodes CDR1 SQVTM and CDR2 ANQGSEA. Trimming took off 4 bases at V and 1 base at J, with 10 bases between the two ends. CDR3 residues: CSVGLFANTEAFF. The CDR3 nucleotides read TGCAGCGTTGGACTCTTCGCGAACACTGAAGCTTTCTTT.

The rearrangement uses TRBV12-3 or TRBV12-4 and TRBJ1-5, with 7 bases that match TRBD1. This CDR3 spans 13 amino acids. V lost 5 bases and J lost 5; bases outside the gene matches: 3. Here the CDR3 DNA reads TGTGCCAGCAGTGGGACAGATTATCAGCCCCAGCATTTT. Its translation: CASSGTDYQPQHF.

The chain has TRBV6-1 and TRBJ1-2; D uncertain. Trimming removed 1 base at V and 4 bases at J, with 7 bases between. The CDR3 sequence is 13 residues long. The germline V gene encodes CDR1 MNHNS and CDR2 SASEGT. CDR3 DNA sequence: TGTGCCAGCAGTGAAGGACGAGGCTATGGCTACACCTTC. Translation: CASSEGRGYGYTF.

CDR3 sequence: CASTPGHRGSYEQYF. The CDR3 DNA sequence: TGTGCCAGCACCCCAGGTCATCGTGGCTCCTACGAGCAGTACTTC. The chain uses TRBV2 and TRBJ2-7; D call uncertain. Trimming cost V 7 bases and J 0 bases, with 16 bases left between them. Germline assignment: CDR1 SNHLY and CDR2 FYNNEI. This CDR3 spans 15 amino acids.